Listed below are T cell receptor beta chains from one sample, sequenced in a study of T cells in localized non-small cell lung cancer. Profiled with immunoSEQ multiplex PCR; TCRdb holds only in-frame clones, not every one. The sample shows around 35,000 clones, around three quarters of them seen only once. The sample in question was peripheral blood, obtained before any cancer treatment. The receptors shown here come from a male donor aged 60 or older with stage III squamous cell lung carcinoma. CDR3s include the opening cysteine and the closing phenylalanine or tryptophan. The D gene is left open where the match is weak. Rows give clone size only sometimes, using once, few, many, or a class for an expanded clone.

len,d_gene,abundance,v_gene,j_gene,CDR3aa,CDR3nt
15,TRBD1,-,TRBV10-3,TRBJ1-4,CAISERVDRDEKLFF,TGTGCCATCAGTGAAAGAGTGGACAGGGATGAAAAACTGTTTTTT
15,TRBD2,-,TRBV28,TRBJ2-1,CASSRGTSRFNEQFF,TGTGCCAGCAGCCGAGGGACTAGCCGTTTCAATGAGCAGTTCTTC
14,-,-,TRBV30,TRBJ2-7,CAWGGGKSSYEQYF,TGTGCCTGGGGAGGGGGTAAGAGTTCCTACGAGCAGTACTTC
19,TRBD2,-,TRBV5-6,TRBJ2-3,CASTSGSAGGLTSTDTQYF,TGTGCCAGCACTTCCGGGTCAGCGGGGGGCCTAACTAGCACAGATACGCAGTATTTT
15,-,-,TRBV18,TRBJ2-7,CASSPMGMGDGEQYF,TGTGCCAGCTCACCAATGGGGATGGGCGATGGGGAGCAGTACTTC
12,-,-,TRBV19,TRBJ2-1,CASSQRYNEQFF,TGTGCCAGTAGTCAACGCTACAATGAGCAGTTCTTC
13,-,-,TRBV9,TRBJ2-5,CASSANWEDTQYF,TGTGCCAGCAGCGCGAACTGGGAAGATACCCAGTACTTC
15,-,-,TRBV9,TRBJ1-2,CASSVGGTRGYGYTF,TGTGCCAGCAGCGTAGGGGGGACAAGGGGTTATGGCTACACCTTC
17,-,-,TRBV5-4,TRBJ2-5,CASSLEPLPTGEETQYF,TGTGCCAGCAGCTTGGAACCTTTACCGACAGGTGAAGAGACCCAGTACTTC
12,-,-,TRBV7-9,TRBJ1-4,CASRAEGEKLFF,TGTGCTTCCCGGGCCGAAGGTGAAAAACTGTTTTTT
15,TRBD1,-,TRBV18,TRBJ1-4,CASSLQGQANEKLFF,TGTGCCAGCTCACTACAGGGACAGGCTAATGAAAAACTGTTTTTT
12,-,-,TRBV7-8,TRBJ1-3,CASRDGGNTIYF,TGTGCCAGCCGGGACGGGGGAAACACCATATATTTT
15,-,-,TRBV7-8,TRBJ1-1,CASNAFSIGTTEAFF,TGTGCCAGCAACGCCTTTAGCATCGGGACCACTGAAGCTTTCTTT
15,-,-,TRBV9,TRBJ2-1,CASSVDWESYNEQFF,TGTGCCAGCAGCGTAGACTGGGAATCCTACAATGAGCAGTTCTTC
15,TRBD2,-,TRBV4-3,TRBJ2-2,CASSWTSGDTGELFF,TGCGCCAGCTCCTGGACTAGCGGGGACACCGGGGAGCTGTTTTTT
16,TRBD1,-,TRBV5-8,TRBJ2-5,CASSLRGTGGMKTQYF,TGTGCCAGCAGCTTAAGGGGGACAGGGGGTATGAAGACCCAGTACTTC
11,-,-,TRBV6-5,TRBJ1-3,CASAYEDTIYF,TGTGCCAGCGCCTACGAGGACACCATATATTTT
14,-,few,TRBV5-8,TRBJ1-6,CASPGTGLDSPLHF,TGTGCCAGCCCAGGTACAGGGTTGGATTCACCCCTCCACTTT
14,-,-,TRBV2,TRBJ1-1,CASSVEGTNTEAFF,TGTGCCAGCAGTGTTGAGGGCACGAACACTGAAGCTTTCTTT
12,-,few,TRBV5-5,TRBJ1-2,CASSQGLYGYTF,TGTGCCAGCAGCCAGGGTCTCTATGGCTACACCTTC
13,-,few,TRBV7-2,TRBJ2-3,CASSLGLGDTQYF,TGTGCCAGCAGCTTAGGTCTTGGAGATACGCAGTATTTT
16,TRBD2,-,TRBV4-3,TRBJ2-3,CASSQSLAGSPDTQYF,TGCGCCAGCAGCCAATCATTAGCGGGAAGCCCAGATACGCAGTATTTT
16,TRBD1,-,TRBV7-3,TRBJ2-7,CASSAQPGQGVHEQYF,TGTGCCAGCAGCGCACAACCGGGACAGGGCGTCCACGAGCAGTACTTC
14,-,-,TRBV28,TRBJ1-1,CASSLWGSDMKAFF,TGTGCCAGCAGCTTATGGGGGTCAGACATGAAGGCTTTCTTT
16,-,-,TRBV7-2,TRBJ1-5,CASSQKTGNSNQPQHF,TGTGCCAGCAGCCAGAAGACAGGAAATAGCAATCAGCCCCAGCATTTT
15,TRBD2,-,TRBV27,TRBJ2-5,CASSPPGLPQETQYF,TGTGCCAGCAGTCCCCCGGGACTACCACAAGAGACCCAGTACTTC
16,TRBD2,-,TRBV10-3,TRBJ2-7,CAISGVAGYSSYEQYF,TGTGCCATCAGTGGGGTAGCGGGATACAGCTCCTACGAGCAGTACTTC
15,-,-,TRBV29-1,TRBJ2-6,CSVEADYSGANVLTF,TGCAGCGTTGAAGCAGACTACTCTGGGGCCAACGTCCTGACTTTC
14,-,-,TRBV27,TRBJ1-5,CASSLRDSNQPQHF,TGTGCCAGCAGTTTACGAGATAGCAATCAGCCCCAGCATTTT
13,-,few,TRBV2,TRBJ1-1,CASTKQANTEAFF,TGTGCCAGCACGAAACAGGCGAACACTGAAGCTTTCTTT
16,TRBD1,-,TRBV28,TRBJ1-5,CASSNRRTGGNQPQHF,TGTGCCAGCAGTAATCGTCGGACAGGGGGTAATCAGCCCCAGCATTTT
16,TRBD1,few,TRBV2,TRBJ1-2,CASSYDYTGANYGYTF,TGTGCCAGCAGTTACGACTATACAGGGGCTAACTATGGCTACACCTTC
10,-,-,TRBV28,TRBJ2-7,CASSDSEQYF,TGTGCCAGCAGCGACAGCGAGCAGTACTTC
15,-,-,TRBV19,TRBJ1-5,CASSIGSRGNQPQHF,TGTGCCAGTAGTATCGGTTCTCGGGGGAATCAGCCCCAGCATTTT
12,-,-,TRBV7-9,TRBJ2-7,CASSFAVYEQYF,TGTGCCAGCAGCTTTGCGGTATACGAGCAGTACTTC
14,TRBD2,few,TRBV10-1,TRBJ2-1,CASRSGRAGNEQFF,TGCGCCAGCAGGAGTGGGAGGGCCGGCAATGAGCAGTTCTTC
11,-,-,TRBV27,TRBJ2-1,CASSRYNEQFF,TGTGCCAGCAGCCGCTACAATGAGCAGTTCTTC
15,TRBD1,-,TRBV5-1,TRBJ1-5,CASSLGQGVEQPQHF,TGCGCCAGCAGCTTAGGACAGGGGGTCGAGCAGCCCCAGCATTTT
13,-,once,TRBV6-5,TRBJ2-2,CASSYELGGELFF,TGTGCCAGCAGTTACGAGCTTGGAGGGGAGCTGTTTTTT
17,-,-,TRBV28,TRBJ1-5,CASSSEPISSLNQPQHF,TGTGCCAGCAGTTCCGAACCAATCTCATCCCTCAATCAGCCCCAGCATTTT
18,-,-,TRBV9,TRBJ2-1,CASSPRPSDRWSYNEQFF,TGTGCCAGCAGCCCGAGGCCCTCTGACAGGTGGTCCTACAATGAGCAGTTCTTC
14,-,-,TRBV19,TRBJ2-5,CASSMVYYQETQYF,TGTGCCAGTAGTATGGTCTACTATCAAGAGACCCAGTACTTC
16,-,-,TRBV28,TRBJ1-5,CASSLFRSNSNQPQHF,TGTGCCAGCAGTTTATTCCGTTCTAATAGCAATCAGCCCCAGCATTTT
15,-,-,TRBV9,TRBJ2-2,CASSVLRGGGGELFF,TGTGCCAGCAGCGTACTCAGGGGAGGAGGCGGGGAGCTGTTTTTT
16,TRBD2,-,TRBV5-6,TRBJ2-1,CASSFGRGPAYNEQFF,TGTGCCAGCAGCTTCGGGAGGGGACCTGCCTACAATGAGCAGTTCTTC
16,TRBD2,-,TRBV27,TRBJ2-3,CASSPPTSGRRDTQYF,TGTGCCAGCAGTCCCCCGACTAGCGGGAGAAGAGATACGCAGTATTTT
14,-,-,TRBV5-1,TRBJ1-1,CASSLETIGTEAFF,TGCGCCAGCAGCTTGGAGACGATCGGCACTGAAGCTTTCTTT
14,TRBD2,-,TRBV29-1,TRBJ2-7,CSVGQLAGGGEQYF,TGCAGCGTTGGGCAATTAGCGGGAGGGGGCGAGCAGTACTTC
16,TRBD2,-,TRBV5-1,TRBJ2-1,CASSLYASGRAGEQFF,TGCGCCAGCAGCTTGTACGCTAGCGGGAGGGCGGGTGAGCAGTTCTTC
16,TRBD2,-,TRBV19,TRBJ2-3,CASTPSRGVPTDTQYF,TGTGCCAGTACCCCTTCGCGGGGGGTTCCCACAGATACGCAGTATTTT
13,-,-,TRBV30,TRBJ1-6,CAWRENQNSPLHF,TGTGCCTGGAGGGAAAATCAAAATTCACCCCTCCACTTT
14,-,-,TRBV5-8,TRBJ2-7,CASSRKTDPYEQYF,TGTGCCAGCAGCCGGAAGACAGACCCCTACGAGCAGTACTTC
14,-,few,TRBV7-9,TRBJ1-5,CASSLGGLNQPQHF,TGTGCCAGCAGCTTAGGGGGATTAAATCAGCCCCAGCATTTT
15,TRBD2,-,TRBV18,TRBJ2-3,CASSPAGTSIDTQYF,TGTGCCAGCTCACCTGCGGGGACTAGCATTGATACGCAGTATTTT
17,TRBD2,-,TRBV2,TRBJ2-1,CASTGTSDRLRDNEQFF,TGTGCCAGCACCGGAACTAGCGATCGCCTCAGGGACAATGAGCAGTTCTTC
16,-,once,TRBV7-9,TRBJ1-2,CASSIFRQAPPGGYTF,TGTGCCAGCAGCATCTTCCGACAGGCCCCACCGGGCGGCTACACCTTC
16,TRBD2,-,TRBV7-6,TRBJ2-7,CASSYGAGAQVYEQYF,TGTGCCAGCAGCTATGGAGCGGGAGCCCAAGTTTACGAGCAGTACTTC
14,TRBD1,-,TRBV19,TRBJ2-3,CASRTGIYTDTQYF,TGTGCCAGTAGGACAGGGATATACACAGATACGCAGTATTTT